This is a list of T cell receptor beta chains from one sample in a study of cytomegalovirus exposure and HLA in healthy donors. The protocol was immunoSEQ multiplex PCR, while the TCRdb copy is restricted to in-frame clones and leaves out a portion. This sample's clone table lists 150,000 to 200,000 clones. Material: PBMCs. Source of these receptors: a man younger than 40 in good health and CMV-seronegative. Each CDR3 is given without its conserved first and last residue.

V: TRBV18; J: TRBJ1-4; CDR3: ASSPDRRDEKLF
V: TRBV7-9; J: TRBJ2-1; CDR3: ASSLEGTSGGEQF
V: TRBV7-3; J: TRBJ2-5; CDR3: ASSLAETQY
V: TRBV5-1; J: TRBJ1-6; CDR3: ASSLVEGIYSPLH
V: TRBV5-1; J: TRBJ2-7; CDR3: ASSLEVGGRREQY
V: TRBV13; J: TRBJ1-2; CDR3: ASSVTAHRGYT
V: TRBV27; J: TRBJ2-3; CDR3: ASSLLAGGTDTQY
V: TRBV4-2; J: TRBJ2-2; CDR3: ASSPGLADTGELF
V: TRBV19; J: TRBJ2-2; CDR3: AGRGANTGELF
V: TRBV7-9; J: TRBJ1-4; CDR3: ASSPGVTGADEKLF
V: TRBV4-1; J: TRBJ1-2; CDR3: ASSQDSFGGQGYGYT
V: TRBV6-1; J: TRBJ1-1; CDR3: ASTKGGPSNTEAF
V: TRBV28; J: TRBJ1-5; CDR3: ASILRRGLSGNQPQH
V: TRBV28; J: TRBJ2-7; CDR3: ASGRAGVLYEQY
V: TRBV7-2; J: TRBJ1-1; CDR3: ASSLVGAGGTEAF
V: TRBV5-8; J: TRBJ2-6; CDR3: ASSFGGGTGANVLT
V: TRBV7-3; J: TRBJ2-1; CDR3: ASSFGLAGGPGYNEQF
V: TRBV4-2; J: TRBJ2-2; CDR3: ASSQEATGRTGELF
V: TRBV7-9; J: TRBJ1-2; CDR3: ASSWDRAYGYT
V: TRBV29-1; J: TRBJ2-7; CDR3: SGGGQGRYEQY
V: TRBV7-2; J: TRBJ2-3; CDR3: ASSLAGGGAPDTQY
V: TRBV5-4; J: TRBJ2-7; CDR3: AIEGVLNEQY
V: TRBV18; J: TRBJ2-1; CDR3: ASFLQPRTPNNEQF
V: TRBV9; J: TRBJ2-7; CDR3: ASSVGPGQGAEQY
V: TRBV5-1; J: TRBJ2-1; CDR3: ASSPDRVREQF
V: TRBV27; J: TRBJ2-7; CDR3: ASSLSGTGPPYEQY
V: TRBV5-1; J: .; CDR3: ASSDGQGFISYEQY
V: TRBV5-6; J: TRBJ2-3; CDR3: ASSYGTSTDTQY
V: TRBV7-2; J: TRBJ1-1; CDR3: ASSLGYNSLSEAF
V: TRBV9; J: TRBJ1-3; CDR3: ASSSRTVSGNTIY
V: TRBV6-5; J: TRBJ2-5; CDR3: ASSAGTAQETQY
V: TRBV5-1; J: TRBJ1-6; CDR3: ASSWRGPNSPLH
V: TRBV29-1; J: TRBJ1-2; CDR3: SVEHEGAMRSGYT
V: TRBV9; J: TRBJ2-3; CDR3: ASSVVGGADTQY
V: TRBV5-1; J: TRBJ2-7; CDR3: ASSLTGDPYEQY
V: TRBV11-2; J: TRBJ2-1; CDR3: ASSLGRGPYNEQF
V: TRBV12-2; J: TRBJ1-2; CDR3: ASRPGTGPYGYT
V: TRBV6-1; J: TRBJ1-2; CDR3: ASSWTGTGYGYT
V: TRBV10-1; J: TRBJ2-3; CDR3: ASRVDRGHRDTQY
V: TRBV7-9; J: TRBJ1-2; CDR3: ASSLEETAMVGT
V: TRBV4-1; J: TRBJ1-2; CDR3: ASSQLQGGAGYT
V: TRBV5-1; J: TRBJ1-2; CDR3: ASSLGGLHGYT
V: TRBV5-5; J: TRBJ1-1; CDR3: ASSLAGQARWAEAF
V: TRBV30; J: TRBJ2-3; CDR3: AWSTSHTDTQY
V: TRBV4-3; J: TRBJ1-1; CDR3: ASSQDRGRTEAF
V: TRBV27; J: TRBJ2-3; CDR3: ASSWGSGRAVNADTQY
V: TRBV2; J: TRBJ1-2; CDR3: ASLTTGQATGYGYT
V: TRBV7-9; J: TRBJ2-7; CDR3: ASSFTGEASHEQY
V: TRBV4-2; J: TRBJ2-3; CDR3: ASSPGASGEVGADTQY
V: TRBV25-1; J: TRBJ2-6; CDR3: ASSGAGTSGANVLT
V: TRBV19; J: TRBJ2-2; CDR3: ATPGTVVGELF
V: TRBV19; J: .; CDR3: ASSIGGTSAYEQY
V: TRBV11-2; J: TRBJ2-3; CDR3: ASSPTRRTDTQY
V: TRBV7-9; J: TRBJ1-2; CDR3: ASSLGQNYGYT
V: TRBV9; J: TRBJ2-1; CDR3: AIEPPGEQF
V: TRBV9; J: TRBJ1-4; CDR3: ASSPSFRTGGGEKLF